This T cell receptor beta chain is drawn from a study of radiotherapy plus CTLA-4 blockade in lung cancer. Study in general: An objective response was seen in around 19% of patients, and disease control in around 33%. Study findings and constraints: Early blood T cell clone dynamics reportedly forecast response best, with interferon-beta. In blood, TCR clones derived from the tumor expanded after radiotherapy plus ipilimumab.

This table comes from immunoSEQ multiplex PCR, and its TCRdb copy is limited to in-frame clones, with some not included. The data show over 85,000 clones, 65% to 80% seen once. The V gene end was trimmed by 5 bases and the J gene end by 9 bases; junction bases not matched to a gene: 9. CDR1 and CDR2 from the germline V gene are SGHAT and FQNNGV. The CDR3 length is 16 residues. Patients in the study, people with chemo-refractory metastatic non-small-cell lung cancer, received focal radiation plus ipilimumab CTLA-4 blockade. There are a few counts of this clone. Its antigen is not known. This TCR derives from a human donor with non-small cell lung cancer who had a partial response to radiotherapy plus ipilimumab. Some clones in this sample may be carry-over from other donors' samples. J is TRBJ2-1 and V is TRBV11-2, with 14 positions matching TRBD2. The starting material was peripheral blood, obtained from a patient treated with radiotherapy plus ipilimumab. The CDR3 nucleotides are TGTGCCAGCAGCCCTATCAGACTAGCGGGAGGGGCTGAGCAGTTCTTC. Amino acids: CASSPIRLAGGAEQFF.